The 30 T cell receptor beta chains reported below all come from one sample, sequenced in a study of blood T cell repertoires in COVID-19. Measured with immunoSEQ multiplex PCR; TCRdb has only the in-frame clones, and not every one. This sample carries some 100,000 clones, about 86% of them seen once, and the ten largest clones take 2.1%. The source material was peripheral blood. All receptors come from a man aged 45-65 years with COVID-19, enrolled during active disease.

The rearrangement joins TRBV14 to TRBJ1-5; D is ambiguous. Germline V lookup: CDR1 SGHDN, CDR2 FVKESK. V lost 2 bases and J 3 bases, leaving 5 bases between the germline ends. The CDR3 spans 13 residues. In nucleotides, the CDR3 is TGTGCCAGCAGCCAATCCCTCAATCAGCCCCAGCATTTT. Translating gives CASSQSLNQPQHF.

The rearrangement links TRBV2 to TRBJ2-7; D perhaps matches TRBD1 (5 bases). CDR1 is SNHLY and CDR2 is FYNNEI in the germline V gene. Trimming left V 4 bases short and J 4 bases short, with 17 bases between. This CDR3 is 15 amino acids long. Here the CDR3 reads CASSVMTDLTYEQYF. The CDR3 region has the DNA TGTGCCAGCAGTGTTATGACAGATTTGACTTACGAGCAGTACTTC. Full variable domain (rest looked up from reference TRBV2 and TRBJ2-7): EPEVTQTPSHQVTQMGQEVILRCVPISNHLYFYWYRQILGQKVEFLVSFYNNEISEKSEIFDDQFSVERPDGSNFTLKIRSTKLEDSAMYFCASSVMTDLTYEQYFGPGTRLTVT.

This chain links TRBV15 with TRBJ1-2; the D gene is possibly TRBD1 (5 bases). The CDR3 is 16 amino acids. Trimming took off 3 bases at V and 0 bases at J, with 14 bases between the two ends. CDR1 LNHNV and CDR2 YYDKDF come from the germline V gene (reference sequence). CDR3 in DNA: TGTGCCACCAGCAGGGGGAACAGGCGCGCTAACTATGGCTACACCTTC. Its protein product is CATSRGNRRANYGYTF.

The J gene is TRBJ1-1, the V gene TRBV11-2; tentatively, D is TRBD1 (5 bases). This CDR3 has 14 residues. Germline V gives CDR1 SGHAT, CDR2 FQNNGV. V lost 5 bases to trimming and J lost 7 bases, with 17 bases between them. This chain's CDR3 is CASSPPPGYFEAFF. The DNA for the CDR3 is TGTGCCAGCAGCCCCCCCCCAGGGTACTTTGAAGCTTTCTTT.

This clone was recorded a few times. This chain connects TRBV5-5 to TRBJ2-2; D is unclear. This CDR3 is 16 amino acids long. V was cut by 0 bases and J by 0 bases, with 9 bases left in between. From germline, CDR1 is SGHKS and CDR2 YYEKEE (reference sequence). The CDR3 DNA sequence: TGTGCCAGCAGCTTGGGGGTGAGGCCGAACACCGGGGAGCTGTTTTTT. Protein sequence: CASSLGVRPNTGELFF.

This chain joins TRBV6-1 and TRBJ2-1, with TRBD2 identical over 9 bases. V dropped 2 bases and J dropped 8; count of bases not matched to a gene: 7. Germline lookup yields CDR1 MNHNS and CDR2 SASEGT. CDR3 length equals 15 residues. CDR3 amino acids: CASSEIVAGGDEQFF. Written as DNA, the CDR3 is TGTGCCAGCAGTGAAATTGTGGCGGGGGGGGATGAGCAGTTCTTC.

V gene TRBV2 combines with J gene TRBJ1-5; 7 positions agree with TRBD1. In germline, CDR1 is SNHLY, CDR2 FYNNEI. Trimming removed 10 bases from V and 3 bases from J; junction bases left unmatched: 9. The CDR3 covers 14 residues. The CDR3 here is CATSGQRNNQPQHF. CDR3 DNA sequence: TGTGCCACCTCGGGACAGAGAAACAATCAGCCCCAGCATTTT.

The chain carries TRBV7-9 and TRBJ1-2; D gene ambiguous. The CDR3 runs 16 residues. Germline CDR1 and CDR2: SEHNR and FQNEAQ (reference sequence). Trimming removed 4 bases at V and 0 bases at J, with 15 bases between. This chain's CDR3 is CASSSEVRHSNYGYTF. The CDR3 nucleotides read TGTGCCAGCAGCTCCGAGGTCCGGCACTCTAACTATGGCTACACCTTC.

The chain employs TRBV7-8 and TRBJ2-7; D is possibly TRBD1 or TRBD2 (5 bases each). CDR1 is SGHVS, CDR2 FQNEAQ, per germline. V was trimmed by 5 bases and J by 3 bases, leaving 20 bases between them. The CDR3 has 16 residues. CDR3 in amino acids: CASSREGPPEIYEQYF. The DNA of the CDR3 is TGTGCCAGCAGCCGAGAGGGGCCGCCCGAAATCTACGAGCAGTACTTC.

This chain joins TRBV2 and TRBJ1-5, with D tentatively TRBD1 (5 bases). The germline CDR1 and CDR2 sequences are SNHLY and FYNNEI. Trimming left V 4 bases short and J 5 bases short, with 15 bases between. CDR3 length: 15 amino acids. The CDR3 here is CASSAGRAWDQPQHF. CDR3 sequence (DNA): TGTGCCAGCAGTGCAGGGAGGGCGTGGGATCAGCCCCAGCATTTT.

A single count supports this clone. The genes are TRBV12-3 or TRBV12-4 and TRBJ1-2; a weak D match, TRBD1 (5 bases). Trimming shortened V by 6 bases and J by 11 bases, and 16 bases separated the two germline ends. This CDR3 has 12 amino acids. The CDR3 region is CASSLGVEGYTF. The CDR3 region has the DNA TGTGCCAGCAGCCTAGGGGTGGAGGGGTACACCTTC.

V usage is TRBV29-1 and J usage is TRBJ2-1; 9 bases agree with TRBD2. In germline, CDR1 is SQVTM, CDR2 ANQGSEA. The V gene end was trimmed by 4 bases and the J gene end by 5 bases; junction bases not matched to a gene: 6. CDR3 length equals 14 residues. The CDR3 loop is CSVVRGGAHNEQFF. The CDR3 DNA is TGCAGCGTTGTTCGCGGGGGGGCTCACAATGAGCAGTTCTTC.

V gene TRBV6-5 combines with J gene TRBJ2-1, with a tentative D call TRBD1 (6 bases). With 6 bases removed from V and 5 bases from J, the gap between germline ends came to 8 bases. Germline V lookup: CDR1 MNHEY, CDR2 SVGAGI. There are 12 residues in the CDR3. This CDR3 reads CASRTGDNEQFF. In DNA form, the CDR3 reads TGTGCCAGCAGGACAGGTGACAATGAGCAGTTCTTC.

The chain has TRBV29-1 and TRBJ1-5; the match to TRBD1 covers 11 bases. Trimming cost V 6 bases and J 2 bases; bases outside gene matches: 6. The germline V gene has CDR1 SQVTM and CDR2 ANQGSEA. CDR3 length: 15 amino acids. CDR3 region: CSVSGTGGGNQPQHF. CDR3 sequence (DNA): TGCAGCGTCTCCGGGACAGGGGGAGGCAATCAGCCCCAGCATTTT.

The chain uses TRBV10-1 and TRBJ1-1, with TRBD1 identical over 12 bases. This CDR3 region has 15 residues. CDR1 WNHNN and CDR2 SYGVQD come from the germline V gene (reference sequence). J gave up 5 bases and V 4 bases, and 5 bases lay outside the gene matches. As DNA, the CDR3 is TGCGCCAGCAGTGCACGGGACAGGGGGCGTACTGAAGCTTTCTTT. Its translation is CASSARDRGRTEAFF.

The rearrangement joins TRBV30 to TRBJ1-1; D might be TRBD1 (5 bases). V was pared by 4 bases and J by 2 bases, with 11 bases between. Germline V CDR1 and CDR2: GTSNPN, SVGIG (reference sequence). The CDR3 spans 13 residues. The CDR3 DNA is TGTGCCTGGATTAGACAGAGTAACACTGAAGCTTTCTTT. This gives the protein CAWIRQSNTEAFF. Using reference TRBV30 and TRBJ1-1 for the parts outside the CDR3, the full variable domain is SQTIHQWPATLVQPVGSPLSLECTVEGTSNPNLYWYRQAAGRGLQLLFYSVGIGQISSEVPQNLSASRPQDRQFILSSKKLLLSDSGFYLCAWIRQSNTEAFFGQGTRLTVV.

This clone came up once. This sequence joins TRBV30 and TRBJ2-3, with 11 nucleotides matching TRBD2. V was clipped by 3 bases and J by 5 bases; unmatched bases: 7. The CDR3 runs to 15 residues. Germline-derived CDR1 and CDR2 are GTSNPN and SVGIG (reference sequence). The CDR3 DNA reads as TGTGCCTGGAGCGCACTAGCGGGGGTAGGAGATACGCAGTATTTT. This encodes CAWSALAGVGDTQYF.

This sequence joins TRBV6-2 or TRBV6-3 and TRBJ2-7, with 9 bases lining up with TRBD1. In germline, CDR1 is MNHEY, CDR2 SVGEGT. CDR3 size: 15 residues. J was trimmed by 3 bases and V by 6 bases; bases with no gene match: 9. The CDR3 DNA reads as TGTGCCAGCAGCCCCACAGGGGGCGTGAGCTACGAGCAGTACTTC. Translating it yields CASSPTGGVSYEQYF.

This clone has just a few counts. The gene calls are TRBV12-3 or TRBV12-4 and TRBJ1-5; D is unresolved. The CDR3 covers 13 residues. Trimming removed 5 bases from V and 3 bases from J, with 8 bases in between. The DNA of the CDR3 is TGTGCCAGCAGTCCCGGTTCCAATCAGCCCCAGCATTTT. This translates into CASSPGSNQPQHF.

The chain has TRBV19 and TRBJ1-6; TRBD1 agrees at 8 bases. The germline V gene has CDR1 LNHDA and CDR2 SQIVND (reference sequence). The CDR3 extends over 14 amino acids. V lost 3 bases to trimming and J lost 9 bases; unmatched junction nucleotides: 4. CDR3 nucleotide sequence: TGTGCCAGTAGTATCCTGGACAGGGCTTCACCCCTCCACTTT. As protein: CASSILDRASPLHF.

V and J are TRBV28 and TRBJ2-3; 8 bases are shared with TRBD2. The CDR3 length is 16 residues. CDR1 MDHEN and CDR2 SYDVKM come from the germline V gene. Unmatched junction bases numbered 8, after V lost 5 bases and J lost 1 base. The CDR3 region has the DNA TGTGCCAGCAGTGACTCGGGGCGGGGGGGCACAGATACGCAGTATTTT. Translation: CASSDSGRGGTDTQYF.

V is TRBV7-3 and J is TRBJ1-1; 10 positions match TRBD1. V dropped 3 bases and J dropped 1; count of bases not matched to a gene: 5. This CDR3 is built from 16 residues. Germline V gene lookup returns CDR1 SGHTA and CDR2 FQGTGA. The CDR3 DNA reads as TGTGCCAGCAGCTTTGGACAGGGGGTACAGAACACTGAAGCTTTCTTT. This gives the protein CASSFGQGVQNTEAFF.

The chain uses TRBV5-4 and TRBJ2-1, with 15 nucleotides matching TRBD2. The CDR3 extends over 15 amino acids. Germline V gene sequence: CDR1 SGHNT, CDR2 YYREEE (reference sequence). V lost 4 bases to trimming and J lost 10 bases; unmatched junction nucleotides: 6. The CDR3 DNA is TGTGCCAGCAGCCGGACTAGCGGGGGGGCACGGGAGCAGTTCTTC. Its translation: CASSRTSGGAREQFF. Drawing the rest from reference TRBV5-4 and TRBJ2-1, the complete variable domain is ETGVTQSPTHLIKTRGQQVTLRCSSQSGHNTVSWYQQALGQGPQFIFQYYREEENGRGNFPPRFSGLQFPNYSSELNVNALELDDSALYLCASSRTSGGAREQFFGPGTRLTVL.

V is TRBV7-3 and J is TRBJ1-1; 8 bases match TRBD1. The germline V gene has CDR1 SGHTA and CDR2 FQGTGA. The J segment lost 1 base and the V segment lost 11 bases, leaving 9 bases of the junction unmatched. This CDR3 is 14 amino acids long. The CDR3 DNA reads TGTGCCTTAGAACCGGGACAGGAGAACACTGAAGCTTTCTTT. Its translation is CALEPGQENTEAFF.

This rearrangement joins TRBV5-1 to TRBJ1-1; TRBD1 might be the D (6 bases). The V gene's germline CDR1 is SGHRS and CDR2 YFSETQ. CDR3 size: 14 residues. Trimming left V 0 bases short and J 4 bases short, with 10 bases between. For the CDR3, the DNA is TGCGCCAGCAGCTTGGACAGGGCTGGCACTGAAGCTTTCTTT. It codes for CASSLDRAGTEAFF.

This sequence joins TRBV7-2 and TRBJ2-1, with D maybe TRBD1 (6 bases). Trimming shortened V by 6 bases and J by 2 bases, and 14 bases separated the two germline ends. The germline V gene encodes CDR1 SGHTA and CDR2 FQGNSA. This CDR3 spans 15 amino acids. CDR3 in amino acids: CASSLSRQAYNEQFF. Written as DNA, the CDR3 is TGTGCCAGCAGTCTCTCTCGACAGGCCTACAATGAGCAGTTCTTC.

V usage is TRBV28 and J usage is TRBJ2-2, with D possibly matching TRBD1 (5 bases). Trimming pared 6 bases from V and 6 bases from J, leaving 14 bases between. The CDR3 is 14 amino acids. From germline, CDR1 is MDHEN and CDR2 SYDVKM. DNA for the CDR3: TGTGCCAGCAGGGATGGCAGGGTCGCCGGGGAGCTGTTTTTT. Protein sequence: CASRDGRVAGELFF.

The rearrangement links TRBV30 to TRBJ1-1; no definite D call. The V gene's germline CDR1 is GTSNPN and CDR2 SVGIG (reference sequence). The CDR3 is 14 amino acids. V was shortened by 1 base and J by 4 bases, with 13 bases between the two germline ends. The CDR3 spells CAWSGSGPFTEAFF. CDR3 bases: TGTGCCTGGAGTGGCAGCGGGCCATTCACTGAAGCTTTCTTT.

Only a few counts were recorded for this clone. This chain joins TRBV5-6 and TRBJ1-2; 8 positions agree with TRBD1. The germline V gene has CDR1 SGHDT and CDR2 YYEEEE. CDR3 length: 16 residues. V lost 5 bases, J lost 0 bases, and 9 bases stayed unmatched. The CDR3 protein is CASRRWTGPSNYGYTF. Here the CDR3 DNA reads TGTGCCAGCAGGCGTTGGACAGGGCCCTCTAACTATGGCTACACCTTC.

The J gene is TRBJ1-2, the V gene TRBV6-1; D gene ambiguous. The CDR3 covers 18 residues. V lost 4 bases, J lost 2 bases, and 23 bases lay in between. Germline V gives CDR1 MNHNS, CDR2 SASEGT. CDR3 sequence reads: CASSGTGTQNSHNYGYTF. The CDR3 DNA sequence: TGTGCCAGCAGTGGGACGGGAACCCAGAATAGCCACAACTATGGCTACACCTTC.